These 14 T cell receptor beta chains were all obtained from the same sample, sequenced in a study of OX40 agonist ivuxolimab in advanced cancers. Profiled with immunoSEQ multiplex PCR; TCRdb holds only in-frame clones, not every one. This table has over 40,000 clones, roughly 90% appearing once. The sample consisted of CD4+ or CD8+ T cells sorted from blood, taken in a trial of the OX40 agonist ivuxolimab. Every receptor here comes from an adult with an advanced solid tumor such as melanoma, head and neck, liver or kidney cancer.

The chain employs TRBV5-6 and TRBJ1-2; tentative D call: TRBD1 (5 bases). The CDR3 consists of 15 residues. Germline V gene data show CDR1 as SGHDT and CDR2 as YYEEEE. V dropped 4 bases and J dropped 6 bases, with 19 bases sitting between them. The CDR3 reads CASSREGSGDHGYTF. CDR3 nucleotide sequence: TGTGCCAGCAGCAGGGAGGGGTCCGGGGATCATGGCTACACCTTC.

This clone was picked up one time. The V call is TRBV7-6, the J call TRBJ2-3; TRBD2 matches 12 bases. CDR1 SGHVS and CDR2 FNYEAQ come from the germline V gene. This CDR3 comprises 18 residues. J was trimmed by 0 bases and V by 5 bases; bases with no gene match: 9. The CDR3 is CASSRTASGGASTDTQYF. The CDR3 region has the DNA TGTGCCAGCAGCCGGACCGCTAGCGGGGGGGCAAGCACAGATACGCAGTATTTT.

The CDR3 here is CASSEARDRTTGELFF. The DNA for the CDR3 is TGTGCCAGCAGTGAAGCGCGGGACAGAACCACCGGGGAGCTGTTTTTT. The chain is built from TRBV6-1 and TRBJ2-2; the D gene is possibly TRBD1 (7 bases). This CDR3 is 16 amino acids long. V was trimmed by 0 bases and J by 4 bases, leaving 12 bases between them. Germline lookup yields CDR1 MNHNS and CDR2 SASEGT.

The CDR3 sequence: CASSLENSPLHF. The CDR3 region has the DNA TGCGCCAGCAGCTTGGAAAATTCACCCCTCCACTTT. The chain uses TRBV5-1 and TRBJ1-6; D unresolved. This CDR3 region has 12 residues. CDR1 and CDR2 (germline): SGHRS, YFSETQ. V lost 0 bases and J 7 bases, leaving 2 bases between the germline ends.

The rearrangement links TRBV27 to TRBJ1-2; a possible D gene is TRBD1 (5 bases). Trimming took 4 bases from V and 4 from J, leaving 16 bases between them. The CDR3 spans 15 residues. Germline CDR1 and CDR2: MNHEY and SMNVEV (reference sequence). The CDR3: CASSSRQNVGYGYTF. The CDR3 DNA is TGTGCCAGCAGTTCGCGACAGAACGTGGGCTATGGCTACACCTTC.

The CDR3 bases are TGCGCCAGCAGCCCCGGGACCGCACATATGAACACTGAAGCTTTCTTT. Protein sequence: CASSPGTAHMNTEAFF. J is TRBJ1-1 and V is TRBV5-1; D possibly corresponds to TRBD1 (5 bases). The CDR3 sequence is 16 residues long. Trimming shortened V by 4 bases and J by 0 bases, and 16 bases separated the two germline ends. The germline gives CDR1 SGHRS, CDR2 YFSETQ.

This rearrangement joins TRBV6-5 to TRBJ2-3; no clear D. CDR1 is MNHEY and CDR2 is SVGAGI in the germline V gene. The CDR3 length is 15 residues. The V and J ends lost 5 bases and 0 bases respectively, with 12 bases between them. The CDR3 coding sequence is TGTGCCAGCAGTGGAAAGACGGCTAGCACAGATACGCAGTATTTT. Protein: CASSGKTASTDTQYF.

The chain links TRBV28 to TRBJ2-7; TRBD1 agrees at 7 bases. The length of the CDR3 is 14 residues. With 6 bases clipped from V and 0 bases from J, the junction kept 5 bases outside the gene matches. CDR1 MDHEN and CDR2 SYDVKM come from the germline V gene. DNA for the CDR3: TGTGCCAGCAGCCCCGGGACAGACTCCTACGAGCAGTACTTC. The encoded protein is CASSPGTDSYEQYF.

The V and J genes are TRBV7-2 and TRBJ2-3; 12 bases map to TRBD2. This CDR3 has 16 residues. Germline values: CDR1 SGHTA, CDR2 FQGNSA. V was clipped by 4 bases and J by 0 bases; unmatched bases: 2. CDR3 protein: CASSSGTSGSTDTQYF. CDR3 sequence (DNA): TGTGCCAGCAGCTCCGGGACTAGCGGGAGCACAGATACGCAGTATTTT. The complete variable domain, with remaining parts taken from reference TRBV7-2 and TRBJ2-3, reads GAGVSQSPSNKVTEKGKDVELRCDPISGHTALYWYRQSLGQGLEFLIYFQGNSAPDKSGLPSDRFSAERTGGSVSTLTIQRTQQEDSAVYLCASSSGTSGSTDTQYFGPGTRLTVL.

This chain links TRBV5-5 with TRBJ2-6; D gene unclear. V dropped 0 bases and J dropped 0 bases, with 4 bases sitting between them. Germline V CDR1 and CDR2: SGHKS, YYEKEE (reference sequence). The CDR3 is 15 amino acids. CDR3 sequence: CASSLVVSGANVLTF. In nucleotides, the CDR3 is TGTGCCAGCAGCTTGGTGGTCTCTGGGGCCAACGTCCTGACTTTC.

This chain connects TRBV4-1 to TRBJ1-2; 9 nucleotides align to TRBD1. J lost 3 bases, V lost 0 bases, and 11 bases had no gene match. Germline V gives CDR1 MGHRA, CDR2 YSYEKL. This CDR3 is 18 amino acids long. The DNA of the CDR3 is TGCGCCAGCAGCCAAGAGGGGACAGGGTTCAGATTTGACTATGGCTACACCTTC. Its protein product is CASSQEGTGFRFDYGYTF.

The rearrangement links TRBV6-6 to TRBJ2-7; D not resolved. Germline CDR1 MNHNY, CDR2 SVGAGI (reference sequence). V dropped 5 bases and J dropped 7 bases, with 12 bases sitting between them. This CDR3 spans 12 amino acids. The CDR3 DNA sequence: TGTGCCAGCAGTCCCTCGACCGGAGAGCAGTACTTC. It codes for CASSPSTGEQYF.

The V and J genes are TRBV11-2 and TRBJ2-1, with 7 bases that match TRBD2. Germline V gene data show CDR1 as SGHAT and CDR2 as FQNNGV. Trimming removed 5 bases from V and 1 base from J; junction bases left unmatched: 8. The CDR3 has 16 residues. For the CDR3, the DNA is TGTGCCAGCAGCGACGTAAAGCGGGGATCCTACAATGAGCAGTTCTTC. This sequence encodes CASSDVKRGSYNEQFF.

The V call is TRBV5-6, the J call TRBJ2-7; 9 bases are a match to TRBD1. V trimming: 6 bases; J trimming: 9 bases; junction bases outside the gene matches: 10. The germline gives CDR1 SGHDT, CDR2 YYEEEE. The CDR3 sequence is 13 residues long. The CDR3 coding sequence is TGTGCCAGCAAATTCCGGGACAGGGCTGGGCAGTACTTC. It encodes CASKFRDRAGQYF.